The 3 T cell receptor beta chains presented below share a single source sample, sequenced in a study of shared T cell receptors in the human thymus. The table came from immunoSEQ multiplex PCR; TCRdb's copy has only in-frame clones and leaves some out. Counted here are a few hundred thousand clones, 95% occurring once; the ten biggest clones make up 0.015% to 0.02%. Sequenced: thymocytes. The receptors shown here come from a human donor.

The chain has TRBV4-1 and TRBJ2-1; D might be TRBD1 or TRBD2, each matching 5 bases. The CDR3 covers 19 residues. V was pared by 0 bases and J by 2 bases, with 20 bases between. Germline lookup yields CDR1 MGHRA and CDR2 YSYEKL. CDR3 nucleotide sequence: TGCGCCAGCAGCCAAGAGGGAGAATTGAGGGGAAAGGCCTACAATGAGCAGTTCTTC. This gives the protein CASSQEGELRGKAYNEQFF.

The chain uses TRBV29-1 and TRBJ2-3; possibly TRBD2 for D (5 bases). Germline CDR1 SQVTM, CDR2 ANQGSEA. The CDR3 consists of 15 residues. V was trimmed by 7 bases and J by 3 bases, leaving 20 bases between them. CDR3: CSAFWRTPGTDTQYF. The CDR3 DNA follows: TGCAGCGCTTTCTGGAGGACTCCTGGGACAGATACGCAGTATTTT.

CDR3 region: CASSHGTGGLNEQFF. The CDR3 nucleotides are TGTGCCAGCAGTCACGGGACAGGGGGCCTCAATGAGCAGTTCTTC. This chain joins TRBV6-6 and TRBJ2-1; the match to TRBD1 covers 12 bases. V shed 5 bases, J shed 6 bases, and the junction held 5 bases outside the gene matches. CDR1 MNHNY and CDR2 SVGAGI come from the germline V gene (reference sequence). The CDR3 sequence is 15 residues long.